This paragraph reports one T cell receptor (beta chain). This sample was included in a study of blood T cell repertoires in COVID-19. About the research overall: Both acute and convalescent COVID-19 samples were obtained from the United States, Italy and Spain. T cells, B-cell-depleted T cells, or PBMCs supplied cDNA or gDNA.

The authors' processing: Reference gene primers were amplified, and this amplification served to estimate nucleated cell counts. Repertoires were generated with immunoSEQ multiplex PCR, while TCRdb's copy carries only in-frame clones and drops some. That table supplies the V and J calls and clone size; D and trimming were determined from the DNA. Of 150,000 to 200,000 clones in the sample, approximately 82% were seen once. Trimming took off 0 bases at V and 1 base at J, with 4 bases between the two ends. CDR3 length: 14 residues. CDR1 and CDR2 from the germline V gene are SGHRS and YFSETQ. This sequence originates from a woman of 80 years or more with acute or convalescent COVID-19. V and J are TRBV5-1 and TRBJ2-2; D not certain. Sequenced material: peripheral blood. DNA of the CDR3: TGCGCCAGCAGCTTGGATCAGAACACCGGGGAGCTGTTTTTT. This codes for CASSLDQNTGELFF.